This T cell receptor beta chain was recorded in a study of regulatory T cells in long-lasting Graves disease. Study outcomes and limitations: Exclusively peripheral blood, rather than thyroid tissue, was studied. Few sampled subjects may have lowered accuracy.

This clonotype occurred many times. No antigen is known for it. Trimming cost V 4 bases and J 8 bases; bases outside gene matches: 10. The CDR3 is 15 residues long. Per germline, CDR1 LNHDA and CDR2 SQIVND (reference sequence). Combining iRepertoire HTBI primers with Arm-PCR of CDR3 regions, the authors built TCR beta libraries. TCRdb called the multiplex PCR reads again in MiXCR, with one record for every CDR3 protein. The table records 350,000 to 450,000 distinct CDR3 sequences, approximately 23% of them present only once. The time point was: persistent/refractory GD, antithyroid drugs over 5 years with positive TRAb. RNA extracted from PBMCs served as the sequencing template. It was American Thyroid Association guidelines that determined Graves' disease diagnosis.

This specimen was peripheral blood mononuclear cells (PBMCs), taken when the disease was refractory, from a patient treated with antithyroid drugs. The origin of this receptor is a woman aged 35 to 49 with Graves disease. This rearrangement joins TRBV19 to TRBJ2-4, with 8 bases lining up with TRBD1. CDR3 sequence (DNA): TGTGCCAGTAGTACAACCGGACAGGGTCGCGACATTCAGTACTTC. Translation gives CASSTTGQGRDIQYF.